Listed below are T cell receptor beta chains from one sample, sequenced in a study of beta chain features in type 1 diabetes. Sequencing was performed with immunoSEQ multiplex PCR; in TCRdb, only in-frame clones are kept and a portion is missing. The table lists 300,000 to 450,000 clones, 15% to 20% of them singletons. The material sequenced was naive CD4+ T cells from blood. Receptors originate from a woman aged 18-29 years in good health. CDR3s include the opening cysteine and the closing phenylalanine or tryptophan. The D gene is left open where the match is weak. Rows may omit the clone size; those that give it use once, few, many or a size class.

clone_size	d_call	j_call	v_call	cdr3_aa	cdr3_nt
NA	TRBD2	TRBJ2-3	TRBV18	CASSPLGLAADTQYF	TGTGCCAGCTCACCACTGGGACTAGCGGCAGATACGCAGTATTTT
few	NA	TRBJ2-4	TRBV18	CASSLAGDGENIQYF	TGTGCCAGCTCACTGGCAGGGGATGGGGAGAACATTCAGTACTTC
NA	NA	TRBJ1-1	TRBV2	CASSETPRGEAFF	TGTGCCAGCAGTGAAACCCCCCGCGGCGAAGCTTTCTTT
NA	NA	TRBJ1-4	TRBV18	CASSRDRQDHEKLFF	TGTGCCAGCTCACGAGATCGACAGGACCATGAAAAACTGTTTTTT
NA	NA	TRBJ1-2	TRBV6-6	CASSPTGDYGYTF	TGTGCCAGCAGTCCTACCGGGGACTATGGCTACACCTTC
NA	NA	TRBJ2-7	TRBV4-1	CASSQGPIYEQYF	TGCGCCAGCAGCCAAGGGCCGATTTACGAGCAGTACTTC
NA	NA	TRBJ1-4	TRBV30	CAWQGQPNEKLFF	TGTGCCTGGCAAGGACAGCCTAATGAAAAACTGTTTTTT
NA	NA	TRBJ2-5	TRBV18	CASSPQAEETQYF	TGTGCCAGCTCACCACAAGCTGAGGAGACCCAGTACTTC
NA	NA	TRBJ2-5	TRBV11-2	CASSLIQGSQETQYF	TGTGCCAGCAGCTTAATCCAGGGGAGTCAAGAGACCCAGTACTTC
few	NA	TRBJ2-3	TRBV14	CASRDAGVDTQYF	TGTGCCAGCAGAGATGCAGGGGTAGATACGCAGTATTTT
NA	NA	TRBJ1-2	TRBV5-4	CVTGSSRGDYGYTF	TGTGTTACAGGGTCCAGCCGGGGGGACTATGGCTACACCTTC
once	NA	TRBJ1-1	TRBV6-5	CASTISRASTEAFF	TGTGCCAGCACCATTTCCAGGGCGAGCACTGAAGCTTTCTTT
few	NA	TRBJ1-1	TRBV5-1	CASSLGDGGTEAFF	TGCGCCAGCAGCTTGGGTGACGGCGGGACTGAAGCTTTCTTT
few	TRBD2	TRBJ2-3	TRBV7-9	CASSFGTSGKTDTQYF	TGTGCCAGCAGCTTTGGGACTAGCGGGAAAACAGATACGCAGTATTTT
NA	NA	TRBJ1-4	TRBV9	CASSVAAGGDGKLFF	TGTGCCAGCAGCGTAGCTGCGGGGGGGGATGGAAAACTGTTTTTT
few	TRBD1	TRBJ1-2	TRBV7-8	CASSSPGQGAVVGYTF	TGTGCCAGCAGTTCGCCGGGGCAGGGGGCTGTCGTTGGCTACACCTTC
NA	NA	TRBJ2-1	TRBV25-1	CASSEPGPEGDEQFF	TGTGCCAGCAGTGAACCGGGGCCAGAGGGGGATGAGCAGTTCTTC
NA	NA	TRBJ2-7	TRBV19	CASSIPHRDGPYEQYF	TGTGCCAGTAGTATCCCCCACAGGGACGGTCCGTACGAGCAGTACTTC
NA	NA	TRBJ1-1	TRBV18	CASSPPRGTGSTEAFF	TGTGCCAGCTCACCACCCAGGGGAACGGGGTCCACTGAAGCTTTCTTT
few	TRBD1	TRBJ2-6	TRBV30	CAWSTDRVGANVLTF	TGTGCCTGGAGTACAGACAGGGTTGGGGCCAACGTCCTGACTTTC
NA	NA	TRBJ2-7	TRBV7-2	CASSLAPGRGGEQYF	TGTGCCAGCAGCTTAGCGCCGGGCAGAGGGGGCGAGCAGTACTTC
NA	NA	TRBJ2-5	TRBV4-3	CASSQDRGAGETQYF	TGCGCCAGCAGCCAAGATCGGGGGGCTGGGGAGACCCAGTACTTC
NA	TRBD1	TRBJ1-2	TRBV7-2	CASSPRRGTVISLGYTF	TGTGCCAGCAGCCCTCGCCGGGGGACAGTTATAAGCTTAGGCTACACCTTC
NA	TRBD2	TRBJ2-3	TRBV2	CASTEVAGRRRADTQYF	TGTGCCAGCACGGAGGTAGCGGGAAGAAGGAGGGCAGATACGCAGTATTTT
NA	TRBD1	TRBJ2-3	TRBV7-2	CASRAGGEIDTQYF	TGTGCCAGCCGAGCAGGGGGCGAAATAGATACGCAGTATTTT
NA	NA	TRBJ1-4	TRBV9	CASSRTEATNEKLFF	TGTGCCAGCAGCAGGACGGAGGCAACTAATGAAAAACTGTTTTTT
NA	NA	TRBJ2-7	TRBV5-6	CASKPASAYEQYF	TGTGCCAGCAAGCCGGCCAGCGCCTACGAGCAGTACTTC
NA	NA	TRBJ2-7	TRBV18	CASSPGAEQYF	TGTGCCAGCTCACCAGGGGCCGAGCAGTACTTC
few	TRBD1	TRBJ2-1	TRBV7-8	CASSSRTGKSINEQFF	TGTGCCAGCAGCTCTCGGACAGGGAAGAGTATCAATGAGCAGTTCTTC
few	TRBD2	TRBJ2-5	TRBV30	CAWSDPGGGQETQYF	TGTGCCTGGAGCGATCCCGGCGGGGGGCAAGAGACCCAGTACTTC
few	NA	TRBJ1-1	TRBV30	CAWSVTRGLTEAFF	TGTGCCTGGAGTGTGACCCGAGGTCTCACTGAAGCTTTCTTT
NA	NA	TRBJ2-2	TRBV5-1	CASSFGINTGELFF	TGCGCCAGCAGCTTCGGGATTAACACCGGGGAGCTGTTTTTT
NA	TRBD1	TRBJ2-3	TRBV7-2	CAAGGLTDTQYF	TGTGCCGCAGGGGGCCTGACAGATACGCAGTATTTT
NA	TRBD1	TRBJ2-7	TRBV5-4	CATQDRPSSSYEQYF	TGTGCCACACAGGACAGGCCGTCAAGCTCCTACGAGCAGTACTTC
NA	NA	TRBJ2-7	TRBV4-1	CASSRVRDTFHEQYF	TGCGCCAGCAGCCGAGTCCGGGACACCTTCCACGAGCAGTACTTC
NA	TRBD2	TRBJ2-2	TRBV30	CAWDRGDRNTGELFF	TGTGCCTGGGATCGGGGGGATCGAAACACCGGGGAGCTGTTTTTT
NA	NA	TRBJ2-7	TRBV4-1	CASSQVTAGVSYEQYF	TGCGCCAGCAGCCAAGTCACAGCAGGGGTCTCCTACGAGCAGTACTTC
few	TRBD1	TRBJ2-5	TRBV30	CAWSLTGGRETQYF	TGTGCCTGGAGCCTCACAGGGGGCCGGGAGACCCAGTACTTC
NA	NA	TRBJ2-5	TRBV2	CASSPWRGGETQYF	TGTGCCAGCAGTCCCTGGCGGGGTGGAGAGACCCAGTACTTC
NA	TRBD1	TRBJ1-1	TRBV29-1	CSVKDRGGTEAFF	TGCAGCGTTAAAGACAGGGGAGGGACTGAAGCTTTCTTT
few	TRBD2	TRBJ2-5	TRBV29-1	CSVGLVSQETQYF	TGCAGCGTCGGACTAGTTTCGCAAGAGACCCAGTACTTC
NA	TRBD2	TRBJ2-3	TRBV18	CGSSPLAGGYADTQYF	TGCGGCAGCTCACCACTAGCGGGGGGATATGCAGATACGCAGTATTTT
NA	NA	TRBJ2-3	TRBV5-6	CASSSTRNADTQYF	TGTGCCAGCAGCTCGACTAGGAACGCAGATACGCAGTATTTT
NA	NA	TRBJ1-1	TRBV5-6	CASSLGRVTEAFF	TGTGCCAGCAGCTTGGGCAGGGTCACTGAAGCTTTCTTT
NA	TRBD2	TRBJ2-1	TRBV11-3	CASSLRRAGYKYGEQFF	TGTGCCAGCAGCTTAAGACGAGCGGGATATAAGTACGGTGAGCAGTTCTTC
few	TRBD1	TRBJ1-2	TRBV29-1	CSVEVGGGNYGYTF	TGCAGCGTTGAAGTTGGAGGGGGCAACTATGGCTACACCTTC